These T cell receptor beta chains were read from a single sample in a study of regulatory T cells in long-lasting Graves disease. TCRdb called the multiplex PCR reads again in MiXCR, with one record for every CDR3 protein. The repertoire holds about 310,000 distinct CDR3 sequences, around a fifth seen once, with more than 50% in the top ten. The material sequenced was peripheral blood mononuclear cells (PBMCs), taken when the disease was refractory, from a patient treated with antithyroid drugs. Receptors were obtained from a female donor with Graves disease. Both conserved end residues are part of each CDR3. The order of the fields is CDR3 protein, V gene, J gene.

CDR3: CASWASSYEQYF; V: TRBV2; J: TRBJ2-7
CDR3: CSARRQKAFF; V: TRBV20-1; J: TRBJ1-1
CDR3: CASSLQTGDYEQYF; V: TRBV5-5; J: TRBJ2-7
CDR3: CASSLTSDRPDYF; V: TRBV28; J: TRBJ2-5
CDR3: CASSPWTEGEDGYTF; V: TRBV18; J: TRBJ1-2
CDR3: CSARSWRGDYEQYF; V: TRBV20-1; J: TRBJ2-7
CDR3: CASSPPWGGQETQYF; V: TRBV18; J: TRBJ2-5
CDR3: CASGLASRGVGWIQYF; V: TRBV12-5; J: TRBJ2-4
CDR3: CASSPGSSGTNIQYF; V: TRBV4-1; J: TRBJ2-4
CDR3: CASSLVSTPGGETQYF; V: TRBV5-1; J: TRBJ2-5
CDR3: CASSLRIKNTEAFF; V: TRBV5-6; J: TRBJ1-1
CDR3: CASSFRGFPFLGYTF; V: TRBV12-3/TRBV12-4; J: TRBJ1-2
CDR3: CASSPSRVGTDGMNYSYTF; V: TRBV18; J: TRBJ1-2
CDR3: CASSLGGTGPFSYEQYF; V: TRBV12-3/TRBV12-4; J: TRBJ2-7
CDR3: CASSEADIYGDTQYF; V: TRBV6-1; J: TRBJ2-3
CDR3: CASRLGGAGQPQHF; V: TRBV19; J: TRBJ1-5
CDR3: CASSLAGTGVSPLHF; V: TRBV28; J: TRBJ1-6
CDR3: CSAKGPGQGNNTEAFF; V: TRBV20-1; J: TRBJ1-1
CDR3: CASSLARLGREFSYEQYF; V: TRBV7-8; J: TRBJ2-7
CDR3: CASGSAPSSGANVLTF; V: TRBV28; J: TRBJ2-6
CDR3: CASSPPGMNYEQYF; V: TRBV6-1; J: TRBJ2-7
CDR3: CASSYTRFGELFF; V: TRBV6-5; J: TRBJ2-2
CDR3: CASSSETETQYF; V: TRBV12-3/TRBV12-4; J: TRBJ2-5
CDR3: CASSQEETAYNEQFF; V: TRBV4-1; J: TRBJ2-1
CDR3: CASSLRLGSNQPQHF; V: TRBV6-5; J: TRBJ1-5
CDR3: CASSWADQETQYF; V: TRBV7-2; J: TRBJ2-5
CDR3: CASTSTGTGGWQPQHF; V: TRBV19; J: TRBJ1-5
CDR3: CASTTGGSNQPQHF; V: TRBV19; J: TRBJ1-5
CDR3: CASSQDFLREGLDEQFF; V: TRBV4-3; J: TRBJ2-1
CDR3: CASSYGTSSYNEQFF; V: TRBV6-5; J: TRBJ2-1
CDR3: CASSLGGQGWTEAFF; V: TRBV28; J: TRBJ1-1
CDR3: CASSRDRVAFF; V: TRBV6-1; J: TRBJ1-1
CDR3: CASNPQSSGQETQYF; V: TRBV7-2; J: TRBJ2-5
CDR3: CASSLTRTSGSPEQYF; V: TRBV7-9; J: TRBJ2-7
CDR3: CASSQLTGGRSDTGELFF; V: TRBV5-1; J: TRBJ2-2
CDR3: CASSPWADTEGTQYF; V: TRBV18; J: TRBJ2-5
CDR3: CAISPATGANEGTEAFF; V: TRBV10-3; J: TRBJ1-1
CDR3: CSVEASQSEQFF; V: TRBV29-1; J: TRBJ2-1
CDR3: CSAPTSGSFNEQFF; V: TRBV20-1; J: TRBJ2-1
CDR3: CSASPTTNEKPFF; V: TRBV20-1; J: TRBJ1-4
CDR3: CASYGTANTGELFF; V: TRBV11-2; J: TRBJ2-2